The rows below give T cell receptor beta chains drawn from one sample of a study of shared clonotypes between healthy human individuals. Data came from immunoSEQ multiplex PCR; TCRdb stores just in-frame clones and leaves some out. The sample comprises millions of clones, less than 95% of which are singletons, and around 1.1% rests with the top ten. Sequenced: naive CD8+ T cells sorted from blood. These receptors were taken from a man between 18 and 29 years old in good health. Both conserved end residues are part of each CDR3. A D gene is named only where the DNA matches it firmly.

j_gene | d_gene | v_gene | CDR3aa
TRBJ1-4 | NA | TRBV7-6 | CASSAGGPNEKLFF
TRBJ1-5 | TRBD1 | TRBV19 | CASRIGQGSNQPQHF
TRBJ2-5 | NA | TRBV7-6 | CASSLELGREETQYF
TRBJ1-1 | NA | TRBV9 | CASSPRGAGVAFF
TRBJ2-7 | NA | TRBV5-6 | CASSNRGGGYEQYF
TRBJ2-2 | TRBD2 | TRBV6-5 | CASSYSSSGSRGELFF
TRBJ2-3 | TRBD1 | TRBV13 | CASTQGAGPSTDTQYF
TRBJ1-2 | NA | TRBV9 | CASSNGLGGYTF
TRBJ2-7 | NA | TRBV9 | CASSGYLGAPSYEQYF
TRBJ2-7 | NA | TRBV5-6 | CASSLSTVVDEQYF
TRBJ1-2 | NA | TRBV7-9 | CASSLSGGQFYGYTF